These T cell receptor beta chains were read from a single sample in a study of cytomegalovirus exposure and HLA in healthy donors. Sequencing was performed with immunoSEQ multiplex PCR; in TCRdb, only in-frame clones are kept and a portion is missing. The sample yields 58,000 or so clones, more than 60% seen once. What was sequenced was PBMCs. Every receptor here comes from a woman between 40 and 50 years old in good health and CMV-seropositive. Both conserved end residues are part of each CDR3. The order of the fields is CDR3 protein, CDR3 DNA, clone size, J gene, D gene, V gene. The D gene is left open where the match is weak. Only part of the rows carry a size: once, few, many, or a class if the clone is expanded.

CASSPGGYRDYGYTF,TGTGCCAGCTCACCAGGAGGGTACCGTGACTATGGCTACACCTTC,-,TRBJ1-2,-,TRBV18
CAWVGERYYGYTF,TGTGCCTGGGTAGGGGAACGCTACTATGGCTACACCTTC,-,TRBJ1-2,-,TRBV30
CASSTGTSFYEQYF,TGTGCCAGTAGTACCGGGACAAGCTTCTACGAGCAGTACTTC,-,TRBJ2-7,-,TRBV19
CAWSETGYTEAFF,TGTGCCTGGAGCGAAACAGGGTACACTGAAGCTTTCTTT,-,TRBJ1-1,-,TRBV30
CASQGAGNEQFF,TGTGCCTCCCAGGGGGCTGGGAATGAGCAGTTCTTC,once,TRBJ2-1,TRBD1,TRBV30
CATDTGDTGELFF,TGTGCCACCGACACAGGGGACACCGGGGAGCTGTTTTTT,-,TRBJ2-2,TRBD1,TRBV2
CASSLRRMNTEAFF,TGTGCCAGCAGCTTGAGGCGTATGAACACTGAAGCTTTCTTT,-,TRBJ1-1,-,TRBV13
CASSQERGAGEAQYF,TGCGCCAGCAGCCAAGAGCGGGGGGCAGGGGAGGCCCAGTACTTC,-,TRBJ2-5,TRBD2,TRBV4-3
CASSLDGTPNSPLHF,TGTGCCAGCAGCTTGGATGGGACACCCAATTCACCCCTCCACTTT,-,TRBJ1-6,-,TRBV5-4
CASSLLAGVQNEQFF,TGTGCCAGCAGTTTACTCGCGGGGGTGCAAAATGAGCAGTTCTTC,-,TRBJ2-1,TRBD2,TRBV28
CASSLGRGAGNTEAFF,TGTGCCAGCAGCTTAGGCAGGGGGGCAGGGAACACTGAAGCTTTCTTT,-,TRBJ1-1,TRBD1,TRBV7-9
CASSLGQGSTGELFF,TGCGCCAGCAGCTTAGGACAGGGGAGCACCGGGGAGCTGTTTTTT,-,TRBJ2-2,TRBD1,TRBV5-1
CASSFGQGESYEQYF,TGTGCCAGCAGCTTTGGACAGGGAGAGTCCTACGAGCAGTACTTC,few,TRBJ2-7,TRBD1,TRBV5-6
CASSGGGPYNEQFF,TGTGCCAGCAGTGGCGGGGGGCCCTACAATGAGCAGTTCTTC,-,TRBJ2-1,TRBD2,TRBV6-4
CASSLWAGDGYTF,TGTGCCAGCAGCTTGTGGGCAGGGGATGGCTACACCTTC,-,TRBJ1-2,-,TRBV5-4
CASSTGQGRTDTQYF,TGTGCCAGTAGTACCGGACAGGGTAGGACAGATACGCAGTATTTT,-,TRBJ2-3,TRBD1,TRBV19
CSVTVSQGTEAFF,TGCAGCGTTACGGTCAGCCAGGGGACTGAAGCTTTCTTT,-,TRBJ1-1,-,TRBV29-1
CAPPLAGDFYEQYF,TGTGCCCCTCCCCTAGCGGGAGACTTCTACGAGCAGTACTTC,-,TRBJ2-7,TRBD2,TRBV30
CASSLGQGATDTQYF,TGTGCCAGCAGCCTAGGACAGGGGGCAACAGATACGCAGTATTTT,-,TRBJ2-3,TRBD1,TRBV7-9
CASSQEHLIRSYEQYF,TGCGCCAGCAGCCAAGAGCACCTTATCAGATCCTACGAGCAGTACTTC,-,TRBJ2-7,-,TRBV4-1
CASGWRPEQYF,TGCGCCAGCGGGTGGAGGCCTGAGCAGTACTTC,few,TRBJ2-7,-,TRBV10-2
CASSLRGTRGSGNTIYF,TGCGCCAGCAGCCTCAGGGGAACAAGGGGCTCTGGAAACACCATATATTTT,-,TRBJ1-3,-,TRBV4-1
CASSLQGASEKLFF,TGTGCCAGCAGCCTACAGGGGGCTAGTGAAAAACTGTTTTTT,few,TRBJ1-4,TRBD1,TRBV5-4
CASTSPPGELFF,TGTGCCAGCACCTCCCCCCCCGGGGAGCTGTTTTTT,-,TRBJ2-2,-,TRBV2
CASSPGLAGGASTDTQYF,TGTGCCAGCAGCCCCGGACTAGCGGGGGGGGCTAGCACAGATACGCAGTATTTT,-,TRBJ2-3,TRBD2,TRBV11-3
CASSLDLRSGELFF,TGCGCCAGCAGCTTGGACCTTCGCAGCGGGGAGCTGTTTTTT,-,TRBJ2-2,-,TRBV5-1
CAWNRDNSPLHF,TGTGCCTGGAACAGGGATAATTCACCCCTCCACTTT,-,TRBJ1-6,-,TRBV30
CAGEGGGTDTQYF,TGTGCCGGAGAGGGGGGGGGCACAGATACGCAGTATTTT,-,TRBJ2-3,-,TRBV7-9
CASISGVNTGELFF,TGTGCCAGCATTTCCGGGGTCAACACCGGGGAGCTGTTTTTT,-,TRBJ2-2,-,TRBV6-6
CASSGGEKELFF,TGCGCCAGCAGTGGTGGGGAGAAAGAACTGTTTTTT,-,TRBJ1-4,-,TRBV10-2
CSSSLFAGGGMNTEAFF,TGTTCCAGCAGCTTATTTGCGGGGGGAGGCATGAACACTGAAGCTTTCTTT,-,TRBJ1-1,-,TRBV7-9
CASGLGGQGRGNTEAFF,TGTGCTAGTGGTTTGGGGGGACAGGGGAGAGGGAACACTGAAGCTTTCTTT,-,TRBJ1-1,TRBD1,TRBV12-5
CAWTIDRGYGYTF,TGTGCCTGGACGATTGACCGGGGCTATGGCTACACCTTC,few,TRBJ1-2,-,TRBV30
CASSPGRGSEQYF,TGTGCCAGCAGCCCAGGGAGGGGAAGCGAGCAGTACTTC,-,TRBJ2-7,TRBD2,TRBV7-9
CAISDSKSGANVLTF,TGTGCCATCAGTGACAGTAAATCTGGGGCCAACGTCCTGACTTTC,-,TRBJ2-6,-,TRBV10-3
CASSLGTRDTQYF,TGTGCCAGCAGCTTAGGAACGAGGGATACGCAGTATTTT,-,TRBJ2-3,-,TRBV7-6
CAIRPGAGGPNTGELFF,TGTGCCATCCGCCCCGGGGCGGGGGGGCCGAACACCGGGGAGCTGTTTTTT,-,TRBJ2-2,TRBD2,TRBV10-3
CSVDKIQGGGYTF,TGCAGCGTTGATAAGATACAGGGTGGCGGCTACACCTTC,-,TRBJ1-2,-,TRBV29-1
CASSKGQTSGPLHF,TGTGCCAGCAGCAAGGGACAGACAAGCGGGCCCCTCCACTTT,few,TRBJ1-6,TRBD1,TRBV5-4
CASSRDRGENIQYF,TGTGCCAGTAGCAGGGACAGGGGGGAAAACATTCAGTACTTC,-,TRBJ2-4,TRBD1,TRBV19
CASGFVGQGEEGYTF,TGCGCCAGCGGGTTTGTCGGACAGGGGGAGGAAGGCTACACCTTC,-,TRBJ1-2,TRBD1,TRBV5-1